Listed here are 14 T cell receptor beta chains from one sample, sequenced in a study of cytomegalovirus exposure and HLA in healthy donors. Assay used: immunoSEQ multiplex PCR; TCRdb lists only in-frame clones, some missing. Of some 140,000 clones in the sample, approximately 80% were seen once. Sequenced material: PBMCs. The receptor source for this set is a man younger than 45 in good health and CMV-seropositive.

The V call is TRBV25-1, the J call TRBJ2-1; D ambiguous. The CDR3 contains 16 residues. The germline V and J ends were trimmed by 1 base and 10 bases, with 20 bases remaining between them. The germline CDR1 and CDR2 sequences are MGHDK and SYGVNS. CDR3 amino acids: CASSEWAIKRSSEQFF. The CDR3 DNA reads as TGTGCCAGCAGTGAATGGGCCATTAAACGGTCAAGCGAGCAGTTCTTC.

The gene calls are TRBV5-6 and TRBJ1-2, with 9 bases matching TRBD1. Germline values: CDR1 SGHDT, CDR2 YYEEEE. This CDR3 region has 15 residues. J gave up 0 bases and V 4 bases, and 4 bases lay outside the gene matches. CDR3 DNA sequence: TGTGCCAGCAGCCGAGGGACAGGGACTAACTATGGCTACACCTTC. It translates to CASSRGTGTNYGYTF.

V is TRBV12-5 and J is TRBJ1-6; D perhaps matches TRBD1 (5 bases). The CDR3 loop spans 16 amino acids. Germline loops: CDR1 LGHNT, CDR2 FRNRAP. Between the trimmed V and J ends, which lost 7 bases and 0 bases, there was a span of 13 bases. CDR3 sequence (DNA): TGTGCTAGTGCCGGAGGGGACTACTCCTATAATTCACCCCTCCACTTT. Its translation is CASAGGDYSYNSPLHF.

Here the CDR3 reads CASSAEAGGYTGELFF. CDR3 DNA sequence: TGCGCCAGCAGCGCGGAAGCGGGGGGATACACCGGGGAGCTGTTTTTT. The J gene is TRBJ2-2, the V gene TRBV5-1, with 9 bases lining up with TRBD2. V was clipped by 4 bases and J by 3 bases; unmatched bases: 7. The CDR3 contains 16 residues. The germline CDR1 and CDR2 sequences are SGHRS and YFSETQ.

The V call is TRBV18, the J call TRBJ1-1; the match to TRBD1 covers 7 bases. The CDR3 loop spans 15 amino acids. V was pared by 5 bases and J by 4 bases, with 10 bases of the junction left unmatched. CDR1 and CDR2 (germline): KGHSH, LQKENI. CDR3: CASSTGVSGSTEAFF. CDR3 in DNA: TGTGCCAGCTCAACAGGGGTTTCAGGGAGCACTGAAGCTTTCTTT.

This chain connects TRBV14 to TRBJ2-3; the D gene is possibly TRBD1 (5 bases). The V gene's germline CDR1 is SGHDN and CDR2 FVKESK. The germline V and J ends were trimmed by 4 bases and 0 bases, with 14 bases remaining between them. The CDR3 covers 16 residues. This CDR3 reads CASSLRRTLSTDTQYF. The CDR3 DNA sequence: TGTGCCAGCAGCCTCAGAAGGACACTAAGCACAGATACGCAGTATTTT.

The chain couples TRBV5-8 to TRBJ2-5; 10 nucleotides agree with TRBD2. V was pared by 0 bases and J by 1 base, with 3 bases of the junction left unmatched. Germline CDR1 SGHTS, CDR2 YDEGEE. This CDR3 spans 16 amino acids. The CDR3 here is CASSLGSSGGQETQYF. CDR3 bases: TGTGCCAGCAGCTTGGGGTCTAGCGGGGGCCAAGAGACCCAGTACTTC.

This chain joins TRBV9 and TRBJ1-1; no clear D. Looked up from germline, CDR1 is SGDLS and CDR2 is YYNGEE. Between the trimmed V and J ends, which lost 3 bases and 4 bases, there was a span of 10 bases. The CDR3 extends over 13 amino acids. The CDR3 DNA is TGTGCCAGCAGCGGCGGAATCGGCACTGAAGCTTTCTTT. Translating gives CASSGGIGTEAFF.

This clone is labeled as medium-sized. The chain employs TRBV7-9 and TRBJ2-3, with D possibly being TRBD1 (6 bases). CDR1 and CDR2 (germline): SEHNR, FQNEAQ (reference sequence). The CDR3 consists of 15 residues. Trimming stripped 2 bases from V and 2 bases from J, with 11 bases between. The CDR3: CASSLTGLATDTQYF. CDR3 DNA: TGTGCCAGCAGCTTAACAGGGCTGGCCACAGATACGCAGTATTTT.

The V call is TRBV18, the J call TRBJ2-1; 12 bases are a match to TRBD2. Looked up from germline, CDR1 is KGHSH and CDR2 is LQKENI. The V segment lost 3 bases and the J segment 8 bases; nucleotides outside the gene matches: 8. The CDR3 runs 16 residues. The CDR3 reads CASSPGLAGLLDEQFF. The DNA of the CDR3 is TGTGCCAGCTCACCCGGACTAGCGGGATTGTTGGATGAGCAGTTCTTC.

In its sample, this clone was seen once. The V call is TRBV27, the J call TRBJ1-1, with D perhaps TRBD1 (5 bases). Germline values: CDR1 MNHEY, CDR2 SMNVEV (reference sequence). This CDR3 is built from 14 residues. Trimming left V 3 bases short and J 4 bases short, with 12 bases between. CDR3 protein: CASSFSGRGTEAFF. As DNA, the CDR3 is TGTGCCAGCAGTTTTTCCGGTAGGGGCACTGAAGCTTTCTTT.

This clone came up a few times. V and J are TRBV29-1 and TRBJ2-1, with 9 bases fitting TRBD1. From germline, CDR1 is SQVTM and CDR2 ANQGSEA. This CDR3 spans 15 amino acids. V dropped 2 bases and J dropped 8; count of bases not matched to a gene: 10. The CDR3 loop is CSVEQWDRVPYEQFF. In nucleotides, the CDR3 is TGCAGCGTTGAACAATGGGACAGGGTTCCCTATGAGCAGTTCTTC.

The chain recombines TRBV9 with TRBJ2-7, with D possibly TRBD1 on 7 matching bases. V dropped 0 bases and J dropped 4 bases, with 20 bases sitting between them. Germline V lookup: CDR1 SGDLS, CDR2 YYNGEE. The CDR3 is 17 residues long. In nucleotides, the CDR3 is TGTGCCAGCAGCGTAGGCGGGACAGTAGGAAGGCGATACGAGCAGTACTTC. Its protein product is CASSVGGTVGRRYEQYF.

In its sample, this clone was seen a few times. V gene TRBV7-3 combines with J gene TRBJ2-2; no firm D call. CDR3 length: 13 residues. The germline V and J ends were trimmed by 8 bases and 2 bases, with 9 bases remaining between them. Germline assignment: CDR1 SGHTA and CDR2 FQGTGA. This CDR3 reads CASGLLNTGELFF. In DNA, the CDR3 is TGTGCCAGCGGGCTCCTCAACACCGGGGAGCTGTTTTTT.